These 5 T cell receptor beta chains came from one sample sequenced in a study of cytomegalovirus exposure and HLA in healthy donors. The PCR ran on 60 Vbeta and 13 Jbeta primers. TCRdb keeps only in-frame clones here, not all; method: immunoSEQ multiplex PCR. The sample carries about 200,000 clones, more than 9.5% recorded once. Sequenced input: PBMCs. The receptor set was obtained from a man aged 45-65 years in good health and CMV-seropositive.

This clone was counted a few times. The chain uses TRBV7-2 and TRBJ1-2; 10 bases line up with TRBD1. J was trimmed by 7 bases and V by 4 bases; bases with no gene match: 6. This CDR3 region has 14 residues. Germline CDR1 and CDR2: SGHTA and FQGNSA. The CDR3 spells CASSSQTGGGGYTF. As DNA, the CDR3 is TGTGCCAGCAGCTCGCAGACAGGGGGCGGTGGCTACACCTTC.

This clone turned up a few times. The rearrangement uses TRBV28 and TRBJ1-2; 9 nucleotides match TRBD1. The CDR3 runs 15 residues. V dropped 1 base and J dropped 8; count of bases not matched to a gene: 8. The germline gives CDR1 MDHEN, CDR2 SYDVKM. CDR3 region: CASSLSGQGRFGYTF. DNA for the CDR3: TGTGCCAGCAGTTTATCGGGACAGGGAAGGTTCGGCTACACCTTC.

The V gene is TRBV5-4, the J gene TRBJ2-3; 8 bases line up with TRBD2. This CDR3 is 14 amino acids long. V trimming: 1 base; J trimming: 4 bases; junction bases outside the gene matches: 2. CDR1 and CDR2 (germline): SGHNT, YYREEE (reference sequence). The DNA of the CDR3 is TGTGCCAGCAGCTTGAGGCGGGAGGCAGATACGCAGTATTTT. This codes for CASSLRREADTQYF.

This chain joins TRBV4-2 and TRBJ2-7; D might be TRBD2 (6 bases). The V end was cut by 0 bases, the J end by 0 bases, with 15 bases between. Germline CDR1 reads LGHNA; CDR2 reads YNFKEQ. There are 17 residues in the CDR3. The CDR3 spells CASSQDRSGLGSYEQYF. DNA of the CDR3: TGTGCCAGCAGCCAAGATAGGAGCGGGCTGGGCTCCTACGAGCAGTACTTC.

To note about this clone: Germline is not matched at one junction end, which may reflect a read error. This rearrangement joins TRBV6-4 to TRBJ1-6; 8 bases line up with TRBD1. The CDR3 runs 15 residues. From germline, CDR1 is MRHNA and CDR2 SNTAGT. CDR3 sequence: CASSETGTGGSPLLF. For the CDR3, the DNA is TGTGCCAGCAGTGAAACCGGGACAGGAGGTTCACCCCTCCTCTTT.